The entry below gives a single TCR beta chain sequence along with its context. This clone came up a few times. What antigen it recognizes has not been identified. Nothing much larger sits one base from this clone, and base qualities are not available. The library was made by the immunoSEQ multiplex PCR assay. For the multiplex PCR, a mixture combining 60 forward primers for TCR Vbeta segments and 13 reverse primers for TCR Jbeta segments was used. Amplification of the CDR3 region of rearranged TCR beta genes was performed with a multiplex PCR assay on genomic DNA. The amplified TCR beta libraries were sequenced on the Illumina HiSeq System as 87-base-pair reads. From the authors' description of their analysis: In a later analysis, some 80 million unique TCR beta chains were counted across the 650 to 700 repertoires, and roughly 11 million of these chains were shared by at least two donors. Raw reads were error-corrected and collapsed into unique sequences by a nearest-neighbor algorithm in which closely related sequences were merged to remove PCR and sequencing errors. V, D and J gene segments were assigned by aligning CDR3 sequences to IMGT reference sequences. For a sequence to be retained, at least a six-nucleotide match to both a V gene segment and a J gene segment was required. A rearrangement counted as productive if the CDR3 had no stop codons and remained in frame with V and J, and every other rearrangement counted as non-productive. Following IMGT convention, CDR3 was defined as the stretch from the second conserved V-encoded cysteine up to the conserved J-encoded phenylalanine. The earlier analysis of fewer than 700 of the donors excluded sequences that lacked an unambiguous match to a single V gene segment. In an earlier analysis of a few hundred of the donors, V segments were called functional above 56.7% productive rearrangements and were called segregating when the between-donor standard deviation exceeded 5%. A statistical classification framework was built to diagnose cytomegalovirus status from the catalog of TCR beta chain sequences. V and J gene assignment, in a later analysis, came from comparing TCR nucleotide sequences with IMGT/GENE-DB human TR gene sequences. Using the TCRdist pipeline, a later analysis assigned CDR3 sequences along with most-parsimonious VDJ recombination scenarios. In a later analysis, each TCR beta chain was defined by its CDR3 amino acid sequence together with its V-gene family, and reads without a unique V-gene family were excluded. To address suspected cross-contamination and a sequencing artifact, a later analysis removed roughly 580 highly shared, low-generation-probability nucleotide sequences. A later analysis calculated a clonal expansion index for each public chain from normalized within-repertoire ranks of inferred template counts. In a later analysis, generation probabilities were computed using a VDJ recombination model fitted to out-of-frame rearrangements, and the results were checked against IGoR. In a later analysis, hypergeometric tests were used to score TCR-TCR, TCR-HLA and TCR-CMV co-occurrence, with a repertoire-size bias correction applied to TCR pairs. In a later analysis, false discovery rates were estimated by permuting HLA or CMV assignments 20 times. In a later analysis, co-occurring TCRs were grouped using DBSCAN, and TCRdist sequence similarity was added for clustering within HLA-allele-positive subsets. Repertoires with fewer than 30,000 or more than 120,000 public chains, plus five repertoires with anomalous nucleotide sharing, were excluded from co-occurrence clustering. TCRdb holds this immuneACCESS table with in-frame rearrangements only. Some clones are missing; in checked studies, unresolved V genes explain under half, and the rest has no known cause. V and J calls and clone size are as listed in that table; D and trimming were resolved from the DNA. The sample has about 95,000 clones on record, 78% of them singletons. About 4% of the sample is taken by the ten largest.

The cohort comprised fewer than 700 healthy bone marrow donors. All cohort members were sampled while nominally healthy, although unrecorded immune exposures were likely present. The donor was CMV seropositive and was included in the group of almost 300 seropositive cohort members. Each donor provided a peripheral blood sample, and peripheral blood mononuclear cells were used for TCR beta sequencing. The Qiagen DNeasy Blood Extraction Kit was used to extract genomic DNA from the blood cell samples. The sample is drawn from a study of cytomegalovirus exposure and HLA in healthy donors (dated by TCRdb to about 2017). For context, the study as a whole: An earlier analysis of 587 of the donors reported about 290 Gb of sequence data and around 120 million unique TCR beta sequences from approximately 180 million T cells. Approximately 300 gigabases of sequencing data and about 92 million unique TCR sequences made up an early release that covered approximately 620 HLA-typed donors. Among the 398 genotyped donors, approximately 82% belonged to the genetic ancestry cluster associated with self-reported Caucasian donors. The study aimed to test whether cataloging public T cell receptors could reveal signatures of past pathogen exposure. Using immunosequencing, the study profiled T cell repertoires from roughly 650 subjects and related those repertoires to cytomegalovirus serostatus. A separate validation cohort of roughly 130 different subjects was used in addition to the approximately 610-subject first cohort. The study combined high-throughput TCR immunosequencing, statistical association of individual TCRs with disease status, and machine learning to predict cytomegalovirus infection status. A later analysis re-examined previously published TCR beta repertoires from 500 to 700 donors and added high-resolution HLA genotyping to investigate patterns of TCR occurrence. In the later analysis, no new phenotypic data were used to find candidate immune exposures; instead, reliance was placed on TCR beta sequences and their occurrence across donors. In an earlier analysis of 550 to 700 of the donors, high-throughput TCR beta sequencing was used to judge whether each TCR beta V gene segment behaved as functional or pseudogenic. Alongside the repertoire data, information on donor age, sex, ethnicity and CMV serostatus was compiled. A later genetic analysis used genome-wide SNP genotypes for about three fifths of the 666 donors, treating that subset as a discovery cohort. All discovery cohort repertoires had been generated using a single sequencing platform. Class I and class II HLA loci were covered by the typing at four-digit resolution. The number of donors typed differed by locus, with 629-630 for A, B, C, DRB1 and DQB1, more than 500 for DQA1, about 610 for DPA1, and under 490 for DPB1. A handful of DR-DQ haplotypes were treated as single units for association and clustering because of strong linkage in the cohort. On average, about 240,000 unique TCR beta nucleotide sequences were sequenced per donor among 398 genotyped donors of the cohort, with 15% to 20% of those sequences being non-productive.

Taken from the germline V gene, the CDR1 and CDR2 loops are SGHVS and FQNEAQ. From the cysteine through the phenylalanine, the CDR3 covers 12 amino acids. CDR3 DNA only is kept here, 36 bases in frame from base 1. V is reduced by 5 bases and J by 4 bases, leaving a spacing of 7 bases between them. General findings and caveats noted by the study authors: In a later analysis, around 17,000 TCR beta sequences were associated with specific HLA alleles at a false discovery rate of 0.05. An earlier analysis of approximately 500 of the donors showed that most TCR beta V segments appeared in productive rearrangements either about 90% or about 30% of the time, which broadly matched IMGT annotations. A cluster of highly shared sequence variants was judged likely to represent a technical artifact of the sequencing pipeline. CMV serostatus was the only immune exposure information available for the cohort. Because HLA typing was unavailable for some donors at each locus, only the typed subset was used in association tests. Sequencing depth was assumed to be roughly uniform across donors in the presence/absence analyses, though that assumption may not hold. Cytomegalovirus status was reported to be diagnosed by the classifier with high specificity and sensitivity in both the original and validation cohorts. Strong co-occurrence of HLA alleles, especially DR and DQ, made assigning TCR associations to individual alleles difficult. Linkage disequilibrium might explain the correlated functional status among segregating V segments, but an unknown experimental factor could not be excluded. In a later analysis, TCR association rates were found to vary across HLA loci, with the most associated TCRs seen for DRB1 alleles and the fewest for HLA-C alleles. In the study, around 160 TCR beta chains were listed as associated with cytomegalovirus. Because the 87-base-pair reads could not distinguish some IMGT-functional V segments, including TRBV6-2 and TRBV6-3, those segments were excluded. V-gene and J-gene trimming of TCR beta chains was associated with a missense DCLRE1C variant in a later genetic analysis, and the association was replicated in an independent cohort. Only TCR beta chains were sequenced in this cohort, and the absence of alpha or paired-chain data limited detectable features. According to a later analysis, parvovirus B19, influenza, CMV and Epstein-Barr virus appeared linked to several top co-occurrence clusters. A further reported finding was that TCR beta sequences accurately predicted the HLA-A and HLA-B alleles for most subjects in the first cohort. A later analysis found that HLA-associated TCR beta chains were more clonally expanded and had lower generation probabilities than equally common non-associated chains. Compared with the 666-donor mean, donors in an Asian-associated ancestry cluster had fewer N-insertions in productive TCRs, according to a later genetic analysis. A few of the identified cytomegalovirus-associated TCR beta chains were confirmed in vitro to be specific for cytomegalovirus antigens. According to the authors, the approach could potentially be generalized to other disease states and immunological phenotypes. Over 15 rarely observed V segments, including chromosome 9 orphons, were excluded from the earlier analysis of approximately 500 of the donors because counts were too low. In a later analysis, most CMV-associated TCR beta chains were found to appear HLA-restricted, with HLA associations seemingly driven largely by CMV exposure. While some public TCRs were present in many individuals, most TCR sequences turned up only very rarely across donors.

This receptor was obtained from a woman aged 40 to 50 in good health and CMV-seropositive. The sequenced sample consisted of PBMCs. Recombination linked TRBV7-8 to TRBJ2-3; the D gene cannot be named for sure. The DNA reads TGTGCCAGCAGCCCCTCCGCAGATACGCAGTATTTT. Translated, it reads CASSPSADTQYF.